The sequence of this T cell receptor (beta chain) was determined in a study of OX40 agonist ivuxolimab in advanced cancers. Study in general: The dose-escalation group included hepatocellular carcinoma, melanoma, renal cell carcinoma and head and neck cancer.

Study-level results: At doses 0.1 to 3.0 mg/kg, CD4+ and CD8+ clones expanded.

This clone showed up just a few times. Antigen: not known. Germline V gene lookup returns CDR1 SGHDT and CDR2 YYEEEE. Losses at the gene ends were 0 bases for V and 0 bases for J; bases not matched to a gene: 6. The CDR3 spans 18 residues. Assay used: immunoSEQ multiplex PCR; TCRdb lists only in-frame clones, some missing. The sample contains 65,000 to 75,000 clones, 85% to 90% of which appear only once. Anyone with autoimmune disease history or systemic immunosuppression was excluded. The receptor comes from an adult with an advanced solid tumor such as melanoma, head and neck, liver or kidney cancer. The starting material was CD4+ or CD8+ T cells sorted from blood, obtained in a trial of the OX40 agonist ivuxolimab. The chain links TRBV5-6 to TRBJ2-3; 11 bases agree with TRBD2. CDR3 in amino acids: CASSLAIGTSGSTDTQYF. In nucleotides, the CDR3 is TGTGCCAGCAGCTTGGCCATAGGGACTAGCGGCAGCACAGATACGCAGTATTTT. Supplemented by reference TRBV5-6 and TRBJ2-3, the full variable domain reads DAGVTQSPTHLIKTRGQQVTLRCSPKSGHDTVSWYQQALGQGPQFIFQYYEEEERQRGNFPDRFSGHQFPNYSSELNVNALLLGDSALYLCASSLAIGTSGSTDTQYFGPGTRLTVL.